This T cell receptor beta chain is from a study of identical twins (dated by TCRdb to 2016 to 2017). With regard to the full study: TCR alpha and beta repertoires from monozygotic twins, unrelated adults of various ages and cord blood were deep-sequenced to test whether fetal clonotypes persist. To rule out contamination, the twin experiments were replicated at different times with different library preparation protocols.

This clonotype was picked up a small number of times. Its antigen specificity is not known. Base qualities are missing; no much larger clone stands one base away. Every donor was a healthy Caucasian. Three pairs of female monozygotic twins, all aged roughly 18 to 29 years, were included in the twin cohort. Peripheral blood mononuclear cells were used as the source from which RNA for TCR libraries was isolated. Taken from cysteine to phenylalanine, the CDR3 has 14 residues. Only the CDR3 region is kept as DNA, spanning 42 bases read in frame from base 1. The germline V gene sets CDR1 to SGHRS and CDR2 to YFSETQ. V drops 4 bases and J drops 7 bases, leaving 14 bases in between. The library relied on 5' RACE. The sequencer was an Illumina HiSeq 2000. Template switching added a universal primer binding site, and the final cDNA carried a unique molecular identifier that allowed TCR cDNA molecules to be counted accurately. First-strand cDNA for TCR alpha and beta chains was synthesized from specific primers in the conserved constant-segment region. Each cDNA library was double barcoded, with a SMART-Mk sample barcode plus Illumina barcodes, to control for contamination. TruSeq adapter sequences and Illumina sample barcodes were added in two successive PCR steps. The Illumina HiSeq platform was used with custom primers to sequence TCR alpha and beta cDNA libraries. The authors processed their data as follows. Unique molecular identifiers were extracted from raw reads with MiGEC, and CDR3 positions were determined with MiXCR. Recombination models were inferred per individual with the repgenHMM and IGoR tools using an EM algorithm. Shared clonotypes were analyzed with the tcR package in R, and sharing was normalized by the product of cloneset sizes. Out-of-frame nonproductive sequences were analyzed to study raw recombination free of thymic and clonal selection effects. Starting from the raw public reads, TCRdb applied fastp trimming at Q25, assembled clones with MiXCR and retained in-frame beta chains. Rows with a matching CDR3 protein are joined into one entry that keeps the most common DNA and genes. The V and J calls shown here were made by TCRdb, not taken from the authors' results. The sample table contains about 890,000 distinct CDR3 sequences; only one count was recorded for roughly 12% of them. The ten most abundant clones make up roughly 1.6% of the sample.

Findings and caveats that apply to the study as a whole: Because the same donors could not be followed over many years, conclusions were based on cross-sectional statistical analysis. Compared with coincidental sharing between unrelated individuals, out-of-frame TCR alpha sequences shared between twins showed an excess of sequences with low generation probability. In monozygotic twins, recombination models systematically underestimated out-of-frame TCR alpha sharing, but the models matched the sharing seen between unrelated individuals. Zero-insertion analyses could be partly confounded by invariant T cells such as MAIT and iNKT, although diverse VJ usage argued against such confounding for most clonotypes. Fewer insertions were carried by abundant cord blood beta clonotypes; a weaker similar trend was observed in young adult naive repertoires, while no such trend was observed in memory repertoires. Excess twin sharing in beta out-of-frame sequences was weaker because fewer shared sequences lowered the signal-to-noise ratio.

The data also belong to a second study, concerning yellow fever vaccine responses in identical twins. As that second paper reports: According to the authors, the vaccine-induced T cell response in identical twins seemed to be partly convergent and partly specific to each individual. In the study, vaccine-responding T cell clones were precisely tracked in identical twins.

The rearrangement combines TRBV5-1 with TRBJ2-2; the D region possibly corresponds to TRBD1 (6 bases align). The sample was PBMCs. The source is a young woman in good health. The nucleotides are TGCGCCAGCAGCATTACTACAGGGAACGGGGAGCTGTTTTTT. This yields the protein CASSITTGNGELFF.